This is a list of T cell receptor beta chains from one sample in a study of T cells in Graves' hyperthyroidism and ophthalmopathy. TCRdb independently ran MiXCR on the multiplex PCR reads; one entry per CDR3 protein. The data hold 350,000 to 400,000 distinct CDR3 sequences, with more than 11% observed a single time. The sequenced sample was blood. Every receptor here comes from an older woman with Graves' hyperthyroidism. Each CDR3 is given with its conserved first and last residue. A D gene is named only where the DNA matches it firmly. For some rows the clone size is stated as once, few or many, or as a class when expanded; others skip it.

NA	TRBV9	TRBJ1-1	many	TGTGCCAGCAGCGTAACCCAACAGACGACTGAAGCTTTCTTT	CASSVTQQTTEAFF
TRBD1	TRBV12-3/TRBV12-4	TRBJ1-2	many	TGTGCCAGCAGTTTAGGGGGACAGGACTATGGCTACACCTTC	CASSLGGQDYGYTF
NA	TRBV27	TRBJ2-5	many	TGTGCCAGCAGTTTCTTCGGTGGGCGGACTCAAGAGACCCAGTACTTC	CASSFFGGRTQETQYF
TRBD1	TRBV20-1	TRBJ1-1	many	TGCAGTGCTAGAGATCACGGACAGGGGTACACTGAAGCTTTCTTT	CSARDHGQGYTEAFF
TRBD1	TRBV20-1	TRBJ1-1	many	TGCAGTGCTAGCCTAGCGACAGGGTTCACTGAAGCTTTCTTT	CSASLATGFTEAFF
TRBD2	TRBV2	TRBJ2-1	many	TGTGCCAGCAGTGAAATAGGGACTAGCGTATACAATGAGCAGTTCTTC	CASSEIGTSVYNEQFF
NA	TRBV27	TRBJ1-5	many	TGTGCCAGCAGACCCCCGGGACCGCGCAATCAGCCCCAGCATTTT	CASRPPGPRNQPQHF
NA	TRBV5-1	TRBJ2-1	many	TGCGCCAGCAGCCTAGGGTTCCAGGAGCAGTTCTTC	CASSLGFQEQFF
NA	TRBV30	TRBJ1-2	many	TGTGCCTGGAGTGTTGGCTATGGCTACACCTTC	CAWSVGYGYTF
NA	TRBV11-2	TRBJ1-2	many	TGTGCCAGCAGCTTAGATTACCAGGGTCAAGGCTACACCTTC	CASSLDYQGQGYTF
NA	TRBV4-2	TRBJ1-5	many	TGTGCCAGCAGCCAAGATTGGGAGAACCGGAATCAGCCCCAGCATTTT	CASSQDWENRNQPQHF
TRBD2	TRBV6-1	TRBJ2-1	many	TGTGCCAGCAGAGAGGGACTAGCGGAGTACAATGAGCAGTTCTTC	CASREGLAEYNEQFF
NA	TRBV7-3	TRBJ1-5	NA	TGTGCCAGCAGCATAATAGCACCGGGGACGAATCAGCCCCAGCATTTT	CASSIIAPGTNQPQHF
TRBD1	TRBV5-4	TRBJ1-2	many	TGTGCCAGCAGCTTGGACAGGGGGCAGGATGGCTACACCTTC	CASSLDRGQDGYTF
NA	TRBV24-1	TRBJ1-4	many	TGTGCCACCAGTGATTTTCTGGGTGAAAAACTGTTTTTT	CATSDFLGEKLFF
NA	TRBV10-3	TRBJ2-7	many	TGTGCCATCAGTGCGGACTCTTACGAGCAGTACTTC	CAISADSYEQYF
TRBD2	TRBV6-1	TRBJ2-1	NA	TGTGCCAGCAGTCCCGGGACTAGCGCTGAGCAGTTCTTC	CASSPGTSAEQFF